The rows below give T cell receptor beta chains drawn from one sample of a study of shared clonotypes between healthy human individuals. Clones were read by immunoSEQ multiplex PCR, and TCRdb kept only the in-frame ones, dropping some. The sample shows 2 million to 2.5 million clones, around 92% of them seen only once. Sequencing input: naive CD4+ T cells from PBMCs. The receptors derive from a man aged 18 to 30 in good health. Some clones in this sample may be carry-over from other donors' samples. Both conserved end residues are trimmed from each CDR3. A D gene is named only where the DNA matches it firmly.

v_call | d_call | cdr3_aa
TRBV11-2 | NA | ASSPGTSSSPLH
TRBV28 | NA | ASSSGGRHQPQH
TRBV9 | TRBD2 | ASSVSGTSQFREQF
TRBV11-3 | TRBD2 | ASSLETSGRTSTDTQY
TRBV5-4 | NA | ASSGLGPGVTGELF
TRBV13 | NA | ASSSTGRLNTEAF
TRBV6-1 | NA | ATTFSLTGNTIY
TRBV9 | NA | ASSPWPGADYEQY
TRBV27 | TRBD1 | ASSLRDRGETQY
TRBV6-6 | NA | ASSTNPSAGNTEAF
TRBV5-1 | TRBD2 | ASSPPTSGATNEQF
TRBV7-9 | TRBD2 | ASSFPLGLAGPKQF
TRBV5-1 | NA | ASSLVPGANTGELF
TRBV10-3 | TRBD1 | AISKSGTGTQETQY
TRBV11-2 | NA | ASSLVSGSGNTIY
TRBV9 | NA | ASSLRGQSTDTQY
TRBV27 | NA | ASSSNRATNEKLF
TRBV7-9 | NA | AVGPATNEKLF
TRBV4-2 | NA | ASSPDSPREDEQY
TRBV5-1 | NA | ASSLAGTEKETQY
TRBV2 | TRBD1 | ASSDRGTGAGYT
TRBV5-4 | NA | ASSIEPSRLAEAF
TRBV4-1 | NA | ASSQEGMGTKRAGELF
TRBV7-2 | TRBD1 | ASSLLRDSLTEAF
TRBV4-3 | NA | ASSPTFSGTDTQY
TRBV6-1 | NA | ASSESGEINYEQY
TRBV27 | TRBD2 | ASSFSGRGLY
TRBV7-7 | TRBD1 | ASSAGTGRAYEQY
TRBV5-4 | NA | ASTREPNTGELF
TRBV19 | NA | ASSISQDGYT
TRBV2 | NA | ASSEAPRSYEQY
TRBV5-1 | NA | ASSLDTPDYGYT
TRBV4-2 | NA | ASSPAEVSYNEQF
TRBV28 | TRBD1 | ASNRLGTGDEKLF
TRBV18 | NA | ASSTGSEKLF
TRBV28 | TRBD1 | ASSPTRQGTRNSQPQH
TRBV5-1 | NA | ASSLVARGTGELF
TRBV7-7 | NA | ASSPGTLETQY
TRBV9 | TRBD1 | ASSVASTGGFGDTQY